The sequence of this TCR beta chain was determined in a study of shared clonotypes between healthy human individuals. Terminally differentiated effector memory CD45RA+ cells were excluded by CCR7 positive selection of CD45RO-negative cells. The input for sorted-subset replicate PCRs was 150 to 200 ng DNA, about 30,000 T cell genomes. Using immunoSEQ multiplex PCR, the repertoire was profiled, and TCRdb retains in-frame clones only, with some absent. The top ten hold under 2% of the sample, which has millions of clones, 85% to 95% seen once. The TCR originated in a man aged 18-30 years in good health. Some clones in this sample may be carry-over from other donors' samples. The specimen sequenced was naive CD8+ T cells from PBMCs.

The CDR3 reads CASSLGTGTTSSYEQYF. CDR3 nucleotide sequence: TGTGCCAGCAGCTTAGGAACCGGGACGACCAGCTCCTACGAGCAGTACTTC. V is TRBV7-9 and J is TRBJ2-5, with D tentatively TRBD1 or TRBD2 (5 bases each). TRBJ2-7 matches the DNA end more closely, so the J call is doubtful. The germline V gene has CDR1 SEHNR and CDR2 FQNEAQ (reference sequence). The CDR3 sequence is 17 residues long.